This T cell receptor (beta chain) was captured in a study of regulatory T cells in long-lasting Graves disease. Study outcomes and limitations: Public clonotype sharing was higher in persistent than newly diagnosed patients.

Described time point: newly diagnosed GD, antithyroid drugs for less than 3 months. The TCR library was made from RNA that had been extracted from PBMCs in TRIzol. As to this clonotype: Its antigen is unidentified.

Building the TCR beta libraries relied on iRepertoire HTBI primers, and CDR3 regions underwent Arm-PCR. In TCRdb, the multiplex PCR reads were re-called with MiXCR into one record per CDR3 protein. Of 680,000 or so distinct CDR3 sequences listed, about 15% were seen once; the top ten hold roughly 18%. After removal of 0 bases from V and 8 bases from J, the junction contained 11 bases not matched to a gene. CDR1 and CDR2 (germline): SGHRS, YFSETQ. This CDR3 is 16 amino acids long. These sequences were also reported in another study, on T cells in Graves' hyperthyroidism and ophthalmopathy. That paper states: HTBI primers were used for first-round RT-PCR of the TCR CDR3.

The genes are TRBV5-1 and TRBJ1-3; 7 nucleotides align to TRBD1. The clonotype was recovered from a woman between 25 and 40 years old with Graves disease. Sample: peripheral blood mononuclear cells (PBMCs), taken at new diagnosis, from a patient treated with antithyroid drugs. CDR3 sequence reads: CASSLAAPGGMDTIYF. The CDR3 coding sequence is TGCGCCAGCAGCTTGGCTGCGCCAGGGGGTATGGACACCATATATTTT. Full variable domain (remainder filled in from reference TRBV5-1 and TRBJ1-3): KAGVTQTPRYLIKTRGQQVTLSCSPISGHRSVSWYQQTPGQGLQFLFEYFSETQRNKGNFPGRFSGRQFSNSRSEMNVSTLELGDSALYLCASSLAAPGGMDTIYFGEGSWLTVV.